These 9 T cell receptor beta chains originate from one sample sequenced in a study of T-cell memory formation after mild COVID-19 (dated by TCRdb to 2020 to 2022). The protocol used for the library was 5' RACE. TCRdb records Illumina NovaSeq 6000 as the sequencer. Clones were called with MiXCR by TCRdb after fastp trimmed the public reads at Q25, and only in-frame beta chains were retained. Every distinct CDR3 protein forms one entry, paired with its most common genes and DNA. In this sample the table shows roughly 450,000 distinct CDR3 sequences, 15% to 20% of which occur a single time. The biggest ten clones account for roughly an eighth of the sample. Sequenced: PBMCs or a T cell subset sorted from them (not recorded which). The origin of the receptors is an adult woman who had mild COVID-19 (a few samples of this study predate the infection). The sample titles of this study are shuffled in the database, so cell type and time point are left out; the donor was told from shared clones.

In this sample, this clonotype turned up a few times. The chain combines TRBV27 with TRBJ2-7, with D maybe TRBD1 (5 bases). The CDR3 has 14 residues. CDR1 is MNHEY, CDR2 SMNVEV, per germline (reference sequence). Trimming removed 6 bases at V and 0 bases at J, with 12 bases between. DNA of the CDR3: TGTGCCAGCAGACAGGCTGGCGGCTCCTACGAGCAGTACTTC. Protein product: CASRQAGGSYEQYF.

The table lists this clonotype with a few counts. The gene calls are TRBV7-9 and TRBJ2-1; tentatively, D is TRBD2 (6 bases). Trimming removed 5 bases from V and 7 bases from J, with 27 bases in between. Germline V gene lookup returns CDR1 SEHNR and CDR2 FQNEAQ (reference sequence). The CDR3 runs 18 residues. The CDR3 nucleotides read TGTGCCAGCAGCGGTCTGGTCCTCGCGGCTAGCGTCGGGAATGAGCAGTTCTTC. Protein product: CASSGLVLAASVGNEQFF.

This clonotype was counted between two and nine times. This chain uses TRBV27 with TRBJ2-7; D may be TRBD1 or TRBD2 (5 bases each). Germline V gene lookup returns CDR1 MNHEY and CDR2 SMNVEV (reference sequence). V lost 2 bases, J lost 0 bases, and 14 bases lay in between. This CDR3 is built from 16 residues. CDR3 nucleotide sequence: TGTGCCAGCAGTTTACCCCGGGACGGAGACTCCTACGAGCAGTACTTC. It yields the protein CASSLPRDGDSYEQYF.

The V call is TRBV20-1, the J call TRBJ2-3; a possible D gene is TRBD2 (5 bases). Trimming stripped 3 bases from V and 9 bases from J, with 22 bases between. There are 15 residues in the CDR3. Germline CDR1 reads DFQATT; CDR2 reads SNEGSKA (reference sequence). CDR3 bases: TGCAGTGCTAGGGCGGGCGCTACCCACCCTCGGACGCAGTATTTT. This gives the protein CSARAGATHPRTQYF.

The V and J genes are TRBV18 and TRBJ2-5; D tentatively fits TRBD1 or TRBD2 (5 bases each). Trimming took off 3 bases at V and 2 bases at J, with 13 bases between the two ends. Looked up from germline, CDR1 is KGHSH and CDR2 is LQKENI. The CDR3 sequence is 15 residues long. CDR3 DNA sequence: TGTGCCAGCTCACCGACCGGGACCCCACAAGAGACCCAGTACTTC. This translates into CASSPTGTPQETQYF.

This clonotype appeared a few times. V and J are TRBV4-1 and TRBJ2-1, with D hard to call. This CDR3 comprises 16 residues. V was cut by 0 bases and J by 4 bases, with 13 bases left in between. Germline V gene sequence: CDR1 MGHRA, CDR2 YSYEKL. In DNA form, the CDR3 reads TGCGCCAGCAGCCAAGAAGGTTCGACCACATACAATGAGCAGTTCTTC. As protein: CASSQEGSTTYNEQFF.

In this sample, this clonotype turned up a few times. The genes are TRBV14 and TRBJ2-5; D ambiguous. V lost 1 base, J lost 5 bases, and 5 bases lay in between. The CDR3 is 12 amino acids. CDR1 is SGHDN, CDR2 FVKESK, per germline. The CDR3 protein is CASSQVPETQYF. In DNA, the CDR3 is TGTGCCAGCAGCCAAGTCCCGGAGACCCAGTACTTC.

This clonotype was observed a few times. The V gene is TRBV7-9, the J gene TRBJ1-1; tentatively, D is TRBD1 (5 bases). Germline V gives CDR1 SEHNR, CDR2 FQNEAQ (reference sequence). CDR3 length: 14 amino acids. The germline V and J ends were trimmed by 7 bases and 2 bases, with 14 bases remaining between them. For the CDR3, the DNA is TGTGCCAGCACCCCTGACAGCCTCAACACTGAAGCTTTCTTT. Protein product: CASTPDSLNTEAFF. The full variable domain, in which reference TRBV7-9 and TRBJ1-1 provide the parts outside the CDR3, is DTGVSQNPRHKITKRGQNVTFRCDPISEHNRLYWYRQTLGQGPEFLTYFQNEAQLEKSRLLSDRFSAERPKGSFSTLEIQRTEQGDSAMYLCASTPDSLNTEAFFGQGTRLTVV.

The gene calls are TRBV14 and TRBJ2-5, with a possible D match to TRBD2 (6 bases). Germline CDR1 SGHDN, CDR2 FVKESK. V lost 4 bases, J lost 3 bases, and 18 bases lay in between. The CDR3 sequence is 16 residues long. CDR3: CASSRPTRKAEETQYF. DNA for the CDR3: TGTGCCAGCAGCCGCCCGACTAGGAAAGCCGAAGAGACCCAGTACTTC.